This T cell receptor beta chain originates from a study of response to subunit inactivated influenza vaccine. The study's findings and limits: Seasonal influenza vaccination, on each occasion, was suggested by the authors to recruit few new T cells.

One entry per CDR3 protein results from TCRdb running MiXCR on the RT-PCR reads. Among fewer than 400,000 distinct CDR3 sequences listed, about a fifth were seen once. In its sample, this clonotype was seen a few times. Its antigen is undetermined. Trimming took off 1 base at V and 0 bases at J, with 9 bases between the two ends. Germline CDR1 DFQATT, CDR2 SNEGSKA (reference sequence). This CDR3 contains 15 residues. The chain has TRBV20-1 and TRBJ1-4; D not certain. The sequence came from a man in his fifties or sixties who received an inactivated influenza vaccine. The source was PBMCs from blood, collected less than 22 months after vaccination. The CDR3: CSARAGTATNEKLFF. The CDR3 DNA sequence: TGCAGTGCTAGAGCAGGAACTGCAACTAATGAAAAACTGTTTTTT.